The TCR beta chain described here comes from a study of response to subunit inactivated influenza vaccine. Study-level points and caveats: The authors suggested that few new T cells are recruited per seasonal influenza vaccination.

In regard to this clonotype: Its cognate antigen is unknown.

In TCRdb, the RT-PCR reads were re-called with MiXCR into one record per CDR3 protein. The table shows 800,000 to 1,000,000 distinct CDR3 sequences, with around 20% occurring only once. The V gene's germline CDR1 is SGHRS and CDR2 YFSETQ. The ends lost 4 bases at V and 2 bases at J; junction bases unmatched: 5. The CDR3 has 15 residues. This TCR derives from a man between 45 and 60 years old who received an inactivated influenza vaccine. This chain joins TRBV5-1 and TRBJ2-3; TRBD1 matches at 9 bases. Source: PBMCs from blood, taken 5 to 6 days after vaccination. CDR3 DNA sequence: TGCGCCAGCAGCCGGAACAGGGGGCCCACAGATACGCAGTATTTT. It specifies CASSRNRGPTDTQYF.